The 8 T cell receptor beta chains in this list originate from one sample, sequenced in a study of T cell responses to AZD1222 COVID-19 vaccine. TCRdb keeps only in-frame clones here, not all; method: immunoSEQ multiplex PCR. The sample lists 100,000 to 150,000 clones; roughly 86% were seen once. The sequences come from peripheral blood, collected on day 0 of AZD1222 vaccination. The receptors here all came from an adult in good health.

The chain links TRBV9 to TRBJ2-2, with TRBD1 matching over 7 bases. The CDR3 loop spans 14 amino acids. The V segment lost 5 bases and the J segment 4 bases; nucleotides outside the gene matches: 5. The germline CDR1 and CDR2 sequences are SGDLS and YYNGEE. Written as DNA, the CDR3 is TGTGCCAGCAGGCAAAGGACAGGCACCGGGGAGCTGTTTTTT. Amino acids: CASRQRTGTGELFF.

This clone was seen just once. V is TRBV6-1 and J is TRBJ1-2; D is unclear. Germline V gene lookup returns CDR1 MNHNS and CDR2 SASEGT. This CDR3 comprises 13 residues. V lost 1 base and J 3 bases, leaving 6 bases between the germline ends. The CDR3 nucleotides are TGTGCCAGCAGTGAAGGGTGGGACTATGGCTACACCTTC. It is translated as CASSEGWDYGYTF.

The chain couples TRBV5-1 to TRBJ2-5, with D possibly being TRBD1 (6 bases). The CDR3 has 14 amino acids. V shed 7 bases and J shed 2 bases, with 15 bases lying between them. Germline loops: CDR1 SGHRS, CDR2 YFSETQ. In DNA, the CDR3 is TGCGCCAGCGCACCAGGGGCAGTTCAAGAGACCCAGTACTTC. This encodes CASAPGAVQETQYF.

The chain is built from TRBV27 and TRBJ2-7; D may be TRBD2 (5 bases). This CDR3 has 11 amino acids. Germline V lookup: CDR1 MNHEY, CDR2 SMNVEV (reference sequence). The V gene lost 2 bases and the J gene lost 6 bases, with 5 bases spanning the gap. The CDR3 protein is CASSLGSEQYF. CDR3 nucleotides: TGTGCCAGCAGTTTAGGGAGCGAGCAGTACTTC.

The CDR3 loop is CATGASFTDTQYF. CDR3 bases: TGTGCCACCGGGGCGTCCTTCACAGATACGCAGTATTTT. This rearrangement joins TRBV2 to TRBJ2-3; D tentatively fits TRBD1 or TRBD2 (5 bases each). The CDR3 is made up of 13 amino acids. CDR1 SNHLY and CDR2 FYNNEI come from the germline V gene. Between the trimmed V and J ends, which lost 10 bases and 2 bases, there was a span of 13 bases.

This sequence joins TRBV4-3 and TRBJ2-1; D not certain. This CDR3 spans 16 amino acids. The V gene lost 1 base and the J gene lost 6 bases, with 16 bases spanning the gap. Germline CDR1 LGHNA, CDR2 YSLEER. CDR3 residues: CASSQGPSSLANEQFF. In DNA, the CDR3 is TGCGCCAGCAGCCAAGGACCCAGCTCCCTGGCCAATGAGCAGTTCTTC.

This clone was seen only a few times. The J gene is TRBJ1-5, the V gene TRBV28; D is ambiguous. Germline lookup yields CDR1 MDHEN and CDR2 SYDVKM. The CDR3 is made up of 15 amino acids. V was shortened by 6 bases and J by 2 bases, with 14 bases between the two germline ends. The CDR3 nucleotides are TGTGCCAGCAGCTTACGTCCTAGGGGCAATCAGCCCCAGCATTTT. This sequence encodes CASSLRPRGNQPQHF.

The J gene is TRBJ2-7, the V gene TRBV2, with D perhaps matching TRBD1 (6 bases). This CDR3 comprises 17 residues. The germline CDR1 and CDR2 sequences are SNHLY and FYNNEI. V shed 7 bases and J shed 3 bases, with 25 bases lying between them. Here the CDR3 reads CASTLPAEGGPSYEQYF. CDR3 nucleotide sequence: TGTGCCAGCACTCTACCCGCCGAAGGGGGTCCCAGCTACGAGCAGTACTTC.